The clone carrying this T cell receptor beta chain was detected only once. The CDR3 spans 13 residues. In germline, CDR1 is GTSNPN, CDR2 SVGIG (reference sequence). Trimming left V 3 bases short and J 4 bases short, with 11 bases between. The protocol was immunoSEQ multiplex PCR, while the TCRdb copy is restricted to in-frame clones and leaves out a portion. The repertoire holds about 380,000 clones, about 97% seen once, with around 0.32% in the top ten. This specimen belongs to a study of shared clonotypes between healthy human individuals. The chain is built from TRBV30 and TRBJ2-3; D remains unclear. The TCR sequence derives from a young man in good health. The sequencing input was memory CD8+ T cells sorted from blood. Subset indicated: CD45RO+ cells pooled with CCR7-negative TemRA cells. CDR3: CAWRKILPDTQYF. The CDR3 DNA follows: TGTGCCTGGAGAAAAATCCTCCCAGATACGCAGTATTTT.